The 29 T cell receptor beta chains in this list originate from one sample, sequenced in a study of CD8 T cells in ankylosing spondylitis. TCRdb re-derived calls from the 5' RACE reads in MiXCR, one entry per CDR3 protein. The profile covers roughly 150,000 distinct CDR3 sequences, with roughly 30% appearing a single time and 4.5% to 6% taken by the ten largest. Input material: synovial fluid, either unsorted or a sorted T cell fraction (not recorded which). The receptor set was obtained from a male donor with ankylosing spondylitis.

The chain has TRBV7-3 and TRBJ1-4, with D uncertain. From germline, CDR1 is SGHTA and CDR2 FQGTGA. Trimming took off 0 bases at V and 8 bases at J, with 16 bases between the two ends. This CDR3 region has 16 residues. This CDR3 is CASSLTRVEYREKLFF. In DNA form, the CDR3 reads TGTGCCAGCAGCTTAACTAGGGTCGAGTATAGGGAAAAACTGTTTTTT.

This clonotype was seen more than once but under ten times. It is unclear where the CDR3 begins or ends on the DNA, so no DNA is shown, and the CDR3 is as TCRdb lists it. This sequence joins TRBV4-2 and TRBJ2-2. From germline, CDR1 is LGHNA and CDR2 YNFKEQ. The CDR3 length is 18 residues, termini included. The CDR3 reads CASSQDAPQDRFRELFFF.

J is TRBJ1-5 and V is TRBV18; D gene unclear. In germline, CDR1 is KGHSH, CDR2 LQKENI. Trimming stripped 3 bases from V and 3 bases from J, with 15 bases between. CDR3 size: 16 residues. The CDR3 region is CASSPVYGPPNQPQHF. CDR3 DNA sequence: TGTGCCAGCTCACCCGTGTACGGGCCGCCCAATCAGCCCCAGCATTTT.

A remark on this clonotype: At one end the junction does not follow the germline gene, possibly because of a read error. The chain couples TRBV6-5 to TRBJ2-3; D not resolved. From germline, CDR1 is MNHEY and CDR2 SVGAGI. CDR3 size: 18 residues. Here the CDR3 reads CASSNSAGLSLGTDTQYF. The CDR3 bases are TGTGCCAGCAGTAACTCTGCCGGGTTGTCTCTGGGCACAGATACGCAGTATTTT.

The CDR3 spells CASSFGTSGYTDTQYF. DNA of the CDR3: TGTGCCAGCAGTTTTGGGACTAGCGGATACACAGATACGCAGTATTTT. J is TRBJ2-3 and V is TRBV27, with 11 bases lining up with TRBD2. Looked up from germline, CDR1 is MNHEY and CDR2 is SMNVEV (reference sequence). The CDR3 runs to 16 residues. Trimming cost V 3 bases and J 2 bases; bases outside gene matches: 4.

The chain is built from TRBV24-1 and TRBJ2-3; 14 positions match TRBD2. With 3 bases clipped from V and 9 bases from J, the junction kept 10 bases outside the gene matches. The CDR3 loop spans 17 amino acids. CDR1 and CDR2 from the germline V gene are KGHDR and SFDVKD. The CDR3 sequence is CATSDQPGLAGATTQYF. The CDR3 nucleotides read TGTGCCACCAGTGATCAACCGGGACTAGCGGGAGCGACGACGCAGTATTTT.

A single count supports this clonotype. The V call is TRBV10-3, the J call TRBJ2-7, with 8 bases identical to TRBD2. The CDR3 consists of 14 residues. Germline CDR1 is ENHRY and CDR2 is SYGVKD. The junction had 7 bases not matched to a gene; V was cut back by 2 bases and J by 7 bases. The CDR3 DNA reads TGTGCCATCAGTGAGCCCGGGAGGGCGTCAGAGCAGTACTTC. It is translated as CAISEPGRASEQYF.

This clonotype was detected ten times or more. The CDR3 DNA is TGCGCCAGCAGCGCGGGACTGAAGAATGAAAAACTGTTTTTT. The encoded protein is CASSAGLKNEKLFF. This rearrangement joins TRBV10-1 to TRBJ1-4, with TRBD1 as a possible D gene (5 bases). The CDR3 has 14 amino acids. Trimming pared 6 bases from V and 5 bases from J, leaving 13 bases between. Germline lookup yields CDR1 WNHNN and CDR2 SYGVQD (reference sequence).

J is TRBJ2-3 and V is TRBV4-2; 12 positions match TRBD2. Germline CDR1 and CDR2: LGHNA and YNFKEQ. The trim removed 0 bases at V and 1 base at J, leaving 2 bases unmatched. CDR3 length: 17 amino acids. In nucleotides, the CDR3 is TGTGCCAGCAGCCAAGATCGGACTAGCGGGGGCACAGATACGCAGTATTTT. Its protein product is CASSQDRTSGGTDTQYF.

This clonotype was recorded at least ten times. CDR3 sequence: CSAITGTGIYEQYF. The CDR3 nucleotides are TGCAGTGCTATAACCGGGACAGGGATTTACGAGCAGTACTTC. The V call is TRBV20-1, the J call TRBJ2-7, with 9 bases matching TRBD1. The germline V gene has CDR1 DFQATT and CDR2 SNEGSKA (reference sequence). The V gene end was trimmed by 4 bases and the J gene end by 4 bases; junction bases not matched to a gene: 8. CDR3 length equals 14 residues.

This clonotype has a handful of counts. The chain couples TRBV6-1 to TRBJ1-5, with D unresolved. This CDR3 spans 16 amino acids. Germline V gene lookup returns CDR1 MNHNS and CDR2 SASEGT. Trimming took 1 base from V and 9 from J, leaving 19 bases between them. CDR3 in DNA: TGTGCCAGCAGTGAAGATTGGGGTTCCCCTTGGGGGCCCCAGCATTTT. This encodes CASSEDWGSPWGPQHF.

This chain joins TRBV2 and TRBJ2-3; D is unresolved. The CDR3 is 13 amino acids. Trimming shortened V by 7 bases and J by 4 bases, and 12 bases separated the two germline ends. Germline values: CDR1 SNHLY, CDR2 FYNNEI. The CDR3 loop reads CASNLGWSDTQYF. CDR3 nucleotide sequence: TGTGCCAGCAACCTGGGGTGGTCAGATACGCAGTATTTT.

V usage is TRBV3-1 and J usage is TRBJ1-2; D is perhaps TRBD1 (6 bases). Trimming pared 4 bases from V and 8 bases from J, leaving 17 bases between. The germline gives CDR1 LGHDT, CDR2 YNNKEL (reference sequence). This CDR3 contains 14 residues. DNA for the CDR3: TGTGCCAGCAGCCCGCTATTACACAGGGACGGCTACACCTTC. It yields the protein CASSPLLHRDGYTF.

The chain is built from TRBV15 and TRBJ1-5; TRBD1 might be the D (6 bases). V lost 9 bases to trimming and J lost 5 bases, with 20 bases between them. The CDR3 is 15 residues long. Germline values: CDR1 LNHNV, CDR2 YYDKDF (reference sequence). CDR3 DNA sequence: TGTGCCACAGCAAATATTTTGGACAGTTATCAGCCCCAGCATTTT. Translated, it gives CATANILDSYQPQHF.

This sequence joins TRBV20-1 and TRBJ2-2, with a possible D match to TRBD1 (5 bases). In germline, CDR1 is DFQATT, CDR2 SNEGSKA (reference sequence). The CDR3 runs 15 residues. Between the trimmed V and J ends, which lost 0 bases and 1 base, there was a span of 9 bases. CDR3 loop: CSARDVGRNTGELFF. In DNA form, the CDR3 reads TGCAGTGCTAGAGATGTGGGGCGGAACACCGGGGAGCTGTTTTTT.

The chain uses TRBV11-2 and TRBJ2-5, with D perhaps matching TRBD1 (6 bases). The CDR3 has 13 amino acids. With 4 bases removed from V and 5 bases from J, the gap between germline ends came to 11 bases. Germline CDR1 reads SGHAT; CDR2 reads FQNNGV. The CDR3, as DNA: TGTGCCAGCAGCTATGTGGGGGCGGAGACCCAGTACTTC. This encodes CASSYVGAETQYF.

In this sample, this clonotype turned up many times. The V gene is TRBV30, the J gene TRBJ1-2, with unresolved D. The CDR3 length is 12 residues. Germline values: CDR1 GTSNPN, CDR2 SVGIG (reference sequence). V dropped 0 bases and J dropped 5 bases, with 7 bases sitting between them. The chain's CDR3 is CAWSVISYGYTF. Here the CDR3 DNA reads TGTGCCTGGAGTGTGATCTCGTATGGCTACACCTTC.

This clonotype was found once. The chain uses TRBV6-2 or TRBV6-3 and TRBJ2-7; D is unclear. The CDR3 length is 14 residues. The germline V gene encodes CDR1 MNHEY and CDR2 SVGEGT. V was clipped by 6 bases and J by 3 bases, with 15 bases between them. CDR3 in amino acids: CASRPYGSGYEQYF. CDR3 bases: TGTGCCAGCAGACCCTACGGATCAGGCTACGAGCAGTACTTC.

Only a few counts were recorded for this clonotype. This chain joins TRBV9 and TRBJ2-1; D gene uncertain. CDR3 length: 17 amino acids. The V and J ends lost 4 bases and 0 bases respectively, with 17 bases between them. The germline gives CDR1 SGDLS, CDR2 YYNGEE. CDR3 nucleotides: TGTGCCAGCAGCCTTTTCCCCACTCCCGGCTCCTACAATGAGCAGTTCTTC. Its protein product is CASSLFPTPGSYNEQFF.

At least ten counts were recorded for this clonotype. This sequence joins TRBV5-1 and TRBJ2-1; no reliable D call. Germline lookup yields CDR1 SGHRS and CDR2 YFSETQ. The CDR3 spans 14 residues. Trimming left V 3 bases short and J 10 bases short, with 17 bases between. Here the CDR3 reads CASSSSETWKEQFF. In DNA form, the CDR3 reads TGCGCCAGCAGCTCCTCTGAGACTTGGAAGGAGCAGTTCTTC.

V and J are TRBV12-3 or TRBV12-4 and TRBJ2-7; D uncertain. V lost 6 bases and J 12 bases, leaving 21 bases between the germline ends. The CDR3 is made up of 13 amino acids. CDR3 residues: CASSLRSTADMYF. In DNA form, the CDR3 reads TGTGCCAGCAGCCTACGATCGACCGCCGATATGTACTTC.

This rearrangement joins TRBV7-2 to TRBJ1-1; D ambiguous. V was trimmed by 1 base and J by 1 base, leaving 10 bases between them. The CDR3 is 15 amino acids. The germline V gene encodes CDR1 SGHTA and CDR2 FQGNSA. The CDR3 DNA reads as TGTGCCAGCAGCTTAGGGGGATTCAAGAACACTGAAGCTTTCTTT. It yields the protein CASSLGGFKNTEAFF.

The chain recombines TRBV5-1 with TRBJ2-1, with TRBD2 matching 10 bases. The ends lost 7 bases at V and 5 bases at J; junction bases unmatched: 9. Germline CDR1 is SGHRS and CDR2 is YFSETQ. The CDR3 consists of 15 residues. CDR3 coding DNA: TGCGCCAGCGGCCTACTAGCGGGGTTAAACAATGAGCAGTTCTTC. It specifies CASGLLAGLNNEQFF.

The genes are TRBV29-1 and TRBJ2-7; maybe TRBD2 (5 bases). The CDR3 is made up of 11 amino acids. Germline loops: CDR1 SQVTM, CDR2 ANQGSEA. Trimming took off 3 bases at V and 6 bases at J, with 9 bases between the two ends. The CDR3 spells CSVDSASEQYF. In nucleotides, the CDR3 is TGCAGCGTTGATAGCGCCAGCGAGCAGTACTTC.

The chain has TRBV13 and TRBJ2-4, with 7 bases fitting TRBD1. This CDR3 is 16 amino acids long. The V gene end was trimmed by 3 bases and the J gene end by 4 bases; junction bases not matched to a gene: 9. Germline V CDR1 and CDR2: PRHDT, FYEKMQ (reference sequence). The CDR3 loop reads CASSFLQGLEKNIQYF. CDR3 DNA: TGTGCCAGCAGCTTCCTACAGGGGTTGGAAAAAAACATTCAGTACTTC.

The chain carries TRBV6-1 and TRBJ2-3; D unclear. The CDR3 extends over 14 amino acids. Deletions cut 8 bases from V and 6 bases from J, with 18 bases between. CDR1 and CDR2 (germline): MNHNS, SASEGT. This chain's CDR3 is CASGNGPPGDTQYF. CDR3 sequence (DNA): TGTGCCAGCGGAAACGGACCCCCCGGGGATACGCAGTATTTT.

Ten or more counts support this clonotype. V is TRBV19 and J is TRBJ2-2; 8 bases align to TRBD2. Germline CDR1 LNHDA, CDR2 SQIVND (reference sequence). This CDR3 contains 15 residues. The V gene end was trimmed by 5 bases and the J gene end by 1 base; junction bases not matched to a gene: 3. CDR3 protein: CASSRAGGNTGELFF. The CDR3 region has the DNA TGTGCCAGTAGTCGCGCGGGAGGGAACACCGGGGAGCTGTTTTTT. Full variable domain (missing parts from reference TRBV19 and TRBJ2-2): DGGITQSPKYLFRKEGQNVTLSCEQNLNHDAMYWYRQDPGQGLRLIYYSQIVNDFQKGDIAEGYSVSREKKESFPLTVTSAQKNPTAFYLCASSRAGGNTGELFFGEGSRLTVL.

This clonotype has a count of ten or more. The V gene is TRBV3-1, the J gene TRBJ1-4; possibly TRBD1 for D (5 bases). Germline loops: CDR1 LGHDT, CDR2 YNNKEL (reference sequence). The germline V and J ends were trimmed by 5 bases and 8 bases, with 18 bases remaining between them. The CDR3 totals 15 residues. Here the CDR3 reads CASSSFPGLQEKLFF. The CDR3 DNA sequence: TGTGCCAGCAGCTCCTTTCCGGGACTACAGGAAAAACTGTTTTTT.

V is TRBV11-3 and J is TRBJ2-3; possible D gene TRBD2, 6 bases. The V end was cut by 5 bases, the J end by 5 bases, with 14 bases between. CDR1 SGHNT and CDR2 YENEEA come from the germline V gene. The CDR3 runs 14 residues. In DNA form, the CDR3 reads TGTGCCAGCAGCATGAGGACTAAGGGAGATACGCAGTATTTT. Its protein is CASSMRTKGDTQYF.